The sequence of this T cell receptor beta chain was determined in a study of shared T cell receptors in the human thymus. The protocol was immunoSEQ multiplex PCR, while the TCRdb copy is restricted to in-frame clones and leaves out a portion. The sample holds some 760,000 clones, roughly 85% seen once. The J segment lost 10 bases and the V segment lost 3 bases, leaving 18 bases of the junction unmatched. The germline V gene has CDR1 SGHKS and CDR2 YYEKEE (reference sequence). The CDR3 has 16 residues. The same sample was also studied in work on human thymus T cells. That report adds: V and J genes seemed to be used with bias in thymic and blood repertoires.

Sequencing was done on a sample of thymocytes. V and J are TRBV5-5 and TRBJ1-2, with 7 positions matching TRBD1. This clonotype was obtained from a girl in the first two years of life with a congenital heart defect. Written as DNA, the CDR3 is TGTGCCAGCAGCTACATCGGGACAGCGTATGAAGAGGTCTACACCTTC. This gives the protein CASSYIGTAYEEVYTF. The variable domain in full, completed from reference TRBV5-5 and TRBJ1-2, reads DAGVTQSPTHLIKTRGQQVTLRCSPISGHKSVSWYQQVLGQGPQFIFQYYEKEERGRGNFPDRFSARQFPNYSSELNVNALLLGDSALYLCASSYIGTAYEEVYTFGSGTRLTVV.